Here is one T cell receptor beta chain with its context. Profiled with immunoSEQ multiplex PCR; TCRdb holds only in-frame clones, not every one. This sample has roughly 38,000 clones, with approximately 88% found just once. The data derive from a study of PD-1 blockade in mismatch repair-deficient tumors. This CDR3 spans 15 amino acids. J was trimmed by 2 bases and V by 5 bases; bases with no gene match: 8. Germline assignment: CDR1 SSHAT and CDR2 FNYEAQ (reference sequence). The clonotype was recovered from an adult with mismatch repair-deficient cancer. V is TRBV7-7 and J is TRBJ2-7; 8 bases are a match to TRBD2. The sequencing here drew on PBMCs, taken around 40 weeks after starting pembrolizumab. CDR3 bases: TGTGCCAGCAGCCCCGACCATAGCGGGGCCTACGAGCAGTACTTC. Translating it yields CASSPDHSGAYEQYF.